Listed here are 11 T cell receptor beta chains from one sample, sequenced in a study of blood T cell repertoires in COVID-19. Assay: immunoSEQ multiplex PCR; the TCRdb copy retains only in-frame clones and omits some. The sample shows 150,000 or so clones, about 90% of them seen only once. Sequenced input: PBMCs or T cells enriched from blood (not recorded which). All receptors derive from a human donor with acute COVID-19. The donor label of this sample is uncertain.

The CDR3 here is CASSQSSGSPYEQYF. The CDR3 DNA is TGCGCCAGCAGCCAGTCTAGCGGTTCGCCCTACGAGCAGTACTTC. This chain connects TRBV4-1 to TRBJ2-7; 7 nucleotides line up with TRBD2. Losses at the gene ends were 3 bases for V and 2 bases for J; bases not matched to a gene: 7. Germline V gene sequence: CDR1 MGHRA, CDR2 YSYEKL. The CDR3 has 15 amino acids.

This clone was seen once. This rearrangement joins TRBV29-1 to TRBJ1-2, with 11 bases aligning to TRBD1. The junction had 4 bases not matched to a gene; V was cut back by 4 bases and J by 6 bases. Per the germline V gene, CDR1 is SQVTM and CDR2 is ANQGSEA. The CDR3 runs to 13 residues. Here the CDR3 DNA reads TGCAGCGTTGGCGGACAGGGGGCGGATGGCTACACCTTC. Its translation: CSVGGQGADGYTF.

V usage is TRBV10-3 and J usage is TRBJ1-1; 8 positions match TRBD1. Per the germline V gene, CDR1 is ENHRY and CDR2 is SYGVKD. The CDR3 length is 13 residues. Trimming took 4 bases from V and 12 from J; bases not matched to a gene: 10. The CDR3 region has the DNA TGTGCCATCAGTGGGGCAGGGGGCGAGATCCCTTTCTTT. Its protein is CAISGAGGEIPFF.

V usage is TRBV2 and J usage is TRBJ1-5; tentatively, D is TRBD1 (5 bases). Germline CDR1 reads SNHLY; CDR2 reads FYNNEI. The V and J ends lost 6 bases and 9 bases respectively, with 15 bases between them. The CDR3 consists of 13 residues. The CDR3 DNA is TGTGCCAGCAGCGCAGGGCTGTTGGGGCCCCAGCATTTT. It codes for CASSAGLLGPQHF.

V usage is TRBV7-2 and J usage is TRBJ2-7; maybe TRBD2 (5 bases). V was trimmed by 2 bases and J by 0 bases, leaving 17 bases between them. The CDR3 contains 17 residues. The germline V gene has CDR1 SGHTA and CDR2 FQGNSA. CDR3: CASSLPPGGLSSYEQYF. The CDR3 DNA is TGTGCCAGCAGCTTACCCCCAGGAGGCCTGAGCTCCTACGAGCAGTACTTC.

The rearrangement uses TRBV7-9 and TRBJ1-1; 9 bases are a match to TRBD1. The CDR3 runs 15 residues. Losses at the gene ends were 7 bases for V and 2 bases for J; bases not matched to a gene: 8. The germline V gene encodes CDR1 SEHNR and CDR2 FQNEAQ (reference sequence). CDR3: CASNAGTGPNTEAFF. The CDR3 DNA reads TGTGCCAGCAACGCCGGGACAGGGCCAAACACTGAAGCTTTCTTT.

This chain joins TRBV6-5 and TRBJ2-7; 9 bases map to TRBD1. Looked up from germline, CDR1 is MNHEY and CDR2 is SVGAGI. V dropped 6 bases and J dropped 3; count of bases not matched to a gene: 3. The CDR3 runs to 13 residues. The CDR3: CASRGTGHYEQYF. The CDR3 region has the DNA TGTGCCAGCAGGGGGACAGGGCACTACGAGCAGTACTTC.

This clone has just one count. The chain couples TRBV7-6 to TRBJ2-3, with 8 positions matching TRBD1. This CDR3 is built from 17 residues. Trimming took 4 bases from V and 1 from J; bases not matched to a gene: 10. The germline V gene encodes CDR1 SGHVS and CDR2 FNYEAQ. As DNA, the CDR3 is TGTGCCAGCAGCTCCGGGCCCCTGACAGGGGGCACAGATACGCAGTATTTT. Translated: CASSSGPLTGGTDTQYF.

The CDR3 DNA reads TGTGCCAGTAGTACCCGCGGGACAGGGACCGAGCAGTACTTC. It is translated as CASSTRGTGTEQYF. The V gene is TRBV19, the J gene TRBJ2-7, with 9 nucleotides matching TRBD1. This CDR3 has 14 residues. Germline V gene data show CDR1 as LNHDA and CDR2 as SQIVND (reference sequence). V shed 4 bases, J shed 6 bases, and the junction held 7 bases outside the gene matches.

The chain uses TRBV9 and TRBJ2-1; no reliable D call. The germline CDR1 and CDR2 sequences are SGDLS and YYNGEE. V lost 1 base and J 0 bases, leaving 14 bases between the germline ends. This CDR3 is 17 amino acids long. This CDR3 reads CASSVSGGTSSYNEQFF. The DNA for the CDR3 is TGTGCCAGCAGCGTAAGTGGCGGAACGAGCTCCTACAATGAGCAGTTCTTC.

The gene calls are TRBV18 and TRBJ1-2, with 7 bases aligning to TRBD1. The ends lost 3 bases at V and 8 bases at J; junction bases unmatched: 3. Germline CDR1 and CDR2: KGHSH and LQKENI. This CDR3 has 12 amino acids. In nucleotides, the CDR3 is TGTGCCAGCTCACCGGGACAGAGGGGCTACACCTTC. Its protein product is CASSPGQRGYTF.